This T cell receptor beta chain emerged from a study of blood T cell repertoires in COVID-19. Study processing details: Estimation of nucleated cell counts was performed using reference gene primer amplification. Data came from immunoSEQ multiplex PCR; TCRdb stores just in-frame clones and leaves some out. Clone size and V and J calls were adopted from that table, with D and trimming inferred from the DNA. The sample has around 260,000 clones, about 89% seen once; the top ten hold 1.5%. The sequenced sample was peripheral blood. This TCR was sampled from a woman in her forties who had recovered from COVID-19.

Here the CDR3 DNA reads TGCAGCGTTGGGCGGGGGCCACTAGAGACCCAGTACTTC. The encoded protein is CSVGRGPLETQYF. The rearrangement joins TRBV29-1 to TRBJ2-5; tentative D call: TRBD2 (7 bases). CDR1 and CDR2 from the germline V gene are SQVTM and ANQGSEA. The CDR3 consists of 13 residues. Trimming stripped 4 bases from V and 4 bases from J, with 13 bases between.